Shown below are 14 T cell receptor beta chains from a single sample sequenced in a study of blood T cell repertoires in COVID-19. The method was immunoSEQ multiplex PCR; TCRdb's version includes in-frame clones alone and lacks a portion of them. The data show about 330,000 clones, 88% seen once. Sequenced input: peripheral blood. These TCRs come from a woman between 45 and 65 years old with active or convalescent COVID-19.

The V gene is TRBV7-9, the J gene TRBJ2-7; 8 bases are shared with TRBD2. The CDR3 loop spans 15 amino acids. Germline-derived CDR1 and CDR2 are SEHNR and FQNEAQ (reference sequence). Losses at the gene ends were 1 base for V and 0 bases for J; bases not matched to a gene: 2. CDR3 DNA sequence: TGTGCCAGCAGCTTAGGGACTAGCAGCTCCTACGAGCAGTACTTC. It translates to CASSLGTSSSYEQYF. Complete variable domain (other parts from reference TRBV7-9 and TRBJ2-7): DTGVSQNPRHKITKRGQNVTFRCDPISEHNRLYWYRQTLGQGPEFLTYFQNEAQLEKSRLLSDRFSAERPKGSFSTLEIQRTEQGDSAMYLCASSLGTSSSYEQYFGPGTRLTVT.

In nucleotides, the CDR3 is TGTGCCAGCAGCTTAGTATCTAGGACTAGCGGCTCCTACGAGCAGTACTTC. Protein sequence: CASSLVSRTSGSYEQYF. V usage is TRBV7-8 and J usage is TRBJ2-7; the match to TRBD2 covers 10 bases. This CDR3 spans 17 amino acids. The junction had 6 bases not matched to a gene; V was cut back by 1 base and J by 0 bases. Germline CDR1 and CDR2: SGHVS and FQNEAQ.

This clone has just a few counts. The CDR3 DNA reads TGTGCCAGCAGTGAACCGGGACTAGCGAGCTACGAGCAGTACTTC. Protein sequence: CASSEPGLASYEQYF. The chain carries TRBV6-1 and TRBJ2-7; 10 bases line up with TRBD2. The length of the CDR3 is 15 residues. Germline trimming cut 2 bases from V and 3 bases from J; bases unmatched to any gene: 4. CDR1 is MNHNS and CDR2 is SASEGT in the germline V gene.

This chain uses TRBV15 with TRBJ1-6; D might be TRBD1 (5 bases). The germline V and J ends were trimmed by 0 bases and 9 bases, with 12 bases remaining between them. The CDR3 length is 15 residues. Germline lookup yields CDR1 LNHNV and CDR2 YYDKDF (reference sequence). CDR3 bases: TGTGCCACCAGCAGAGATCGGGGGGTAGGTTCACCCCTCCACTTT. This codes for CATSRDRGVGSPLHF.

Only a few counts were recorded for this clone. This rearrangement joins TRBV18 to TRBJ1-6, with TRBD1 as a possible D gene (5 bases). Trimming took 5 bases from V and 7 from J, leaving 12 bases between them. In germline, CDR1 is KGHSH, CDR2 LQKENI. The CDR3 has 14 residues. The CDR3 here is CASSFAQGNSPLHF. Written as DNA, the CDR3 is TGTGCCAGCTCATTCGCCCAGGGAAATTCACCCCTCCACTTT.

This rearrangement joins TRBV6-6 to TRBJ1-1; perhaps TRBD1 as D (6 bases). There are 13 residues in the CDR3. Trimming shortened V by 6 bases and J by 4 bases, and 12 bases separated the two germline ends. Per germline, CDR1 MNHNY and CDR2 SVGAGI (reference sequence). In DNA form, the CDR3 reads TGTGCCAGCAGCCGTACAGGGATCACTGAAGCTTTCTTT. Its translation: CASSRTGITEAFF.

In its sample, this clone was seen once. This chain links TRBV7-3 with TRBJ1-2; D possibly corresponds to TRBD1 (6 bases). CDR1 is SGHTA and CDR2 is FQGTGA in the germline V gene. Trimming removed 2 bases at V and 6 bases at J, with 16 bases between. CDR3 length: 15 amino acids. CDR3 sequence: CASSLFPGDRNGYTF. CDR3 nucleotides: TGTGCCAGCAGCTTATTTCCAGGGGACCGGAATGGCTACACCTTC. Variable domain in full (rest from reference TRBV7-3 and TRBJ1-2): GAGVSQTPSNKVTEKGKYVELRCDPISGHTALYWYRQSLGQGPEFLIYFQGTGAADDSGLPNDRFFAVRPEGSVSTLKIQRTERGDSAVYLCASSLFPGDRNGYTFGSGTRLTVV.

This chain joins TRBV4-3 and TRBJ2-7; 8 bases fit TRBD2. The CDR3 totals 18 residues. V dropped 0 bases and J dropped 2; count of bases not matched to a gene: 12. Germline lookup yields CDR1 LGHNA and CDR2 YSLEER. The CDR3 nucleotides read TGCGCCAGCAGCCAAGAGGCCGGGGGGGCCTACTCGGCCTACGAGCAGTACTTC. It specifies CASSQEAGGAYSAYEQYF.

The rearrangement uses TRBV19 and TRBJ2-5, with D possibly matching TRBD2 (6 bases). Germline V CDR1 and CDR2: LNHDA, SQIVND (reference sequence). Trimming pared 2 bases from V and 2 bases from J, leaving 18 bases between. The CDR3 runs to 17 residues. The CDR3 DNA reads as TGTGCCAGTAGTATAACCGGGACTGAAGGTCAGCAAGAGACCCAGTACTTC. Protein: CASSITGTEGQQETQYF.

V and J are TRBV27 and TRBJ2-1; TRBD2 aligns across 12 bases. CDR3 length: 15 residues. Per the germline V gene, CDR1 is MNHEY and CDR2 is SMNVEV (reference sequence). The J segment lost 7 bases and the V segment lost 7 bases, leaving 8 bases of the junction unmatched. Written as DNA, the CDR3 is TGTGCCAGCAACCCGACTAGCGGGAGTTCAAATGAGCAGTTCTTC. As protein: CASNPTSGSSNEQFF.

The J gene is TRBJ1-6, the V gene TRBV6-4; possible D gene TRBD1, 6 bases. Trimming took 3 bases from V and 7 from J, leaving 10 bases between them. This CDR3 region has 14 residues. Per the germline V gene, CDR1 is MRHNA and CDR2 is SNTAGT. The CDR3 loop reads CASSEKGENSPLHF. CDR3 DNA sequence: TGTGCCAGCAGTGAAAAGGGGGAGAATTCACCCCTCCACTTT.

The chain employs TRBV2 and TRBJ2-7; 9 nucleotides align to TRBD2. Germline values: CDR1 SNHLY, CDR2 FYNNEI. V lost 3 bases, J lost 2 bases, and 8 bases stayed unmatched. This CDR3 contains 16 residues. The CDR3 region is CASSEGGRTSAYEQYF. The CDR3 bases are TGTGCCAGCAGTGAGGGTGGCCGGACTAGCGCCTACGAGCAGTACTTC.

The CDR3 sequence: CASTPWGLAGDETQYF. The DNA of the CDR3 is TGCGCCAGCACCCCCTGGGGCCTAGCGGGAGACGAGACCCAGTACTTC. This chain connects TRBV5-1 to TRBJ2-5; 10 nucleotides line up with TRBD2. V gave up 6 bases and J gave up 5 bases; unmatched junction bases: 13. The germline gives CDR1 SGHRS, CDR2 YFSETQ. The CDR3 totals 16 residues.

V usage is TRBV3-1 (or the pseudogene TRBV3-2) and J usage is TRBJ2-7; 8 bases agree with TRBD2. Trimming at V came to 1 base and at J to 2 bases, leaving 1 base not matched to a gene. CDR1 and CDR2 from the germline V gene are LGHDT and YNNKEL (reference sequence). The CDR3 sequence is 14 residues long. The CDR3 DNA follows: TGTGCCAGCAGCCAAGCGGGAGGGCCCTACGAGCAGTACTTC. It codes for CASSQAGGPYEQYF.